These 25 T cell receptor beta chains originate from one sample sequenced in a study of blood T cell repertoires in COVID-19. Using immunoSEQ multiplex PCR, the repertoire was profiled, and TCRdb retains in-frame clones only, with some absent. Found here are about 40,000 clones, around 79% of them singletons; the top ten hold roughly 30%. Sample: peripheral blood. Every receptor here comes from a woman older than 75 with acute or convalescent COVID-19.

CDR3 in amino acids: CASSDSTRGGAQETQYF. The CDR3 region has the DNA TGCGCCAGCAGTGACTCTACTCGCGGCGGAGCTCAAGAGACCCAGTACTTC. The V call is TRBV10-1, the J call TRBJ2-5; D is unclear. The germline gives CDR1 WNHNN, CDR2 SYGVQD (reference sequence). The CDR3 covers 17 residues. V lost 3 bases to trimming and J lost 2 bases, with 19 bases between them.

This clone was seen a handful of times. J is TRBJ2-5 and V is TRBV6-5; a weak D match, TRBD2 (6 bases). The CDR3 length is 13 residues. Between the trimmed V and J ends, which lost 6 bases and 5 bases, there was a span of 13 bases. CDR1 and CDR2 from the germline V gene are MNHEY and SVGAGI. CDR3 in DNA: TGTGCCAGCAGCCGGACTACCAGGGAGACCCAGTACTTC. It is translated as CASSRTTRETQYF.

This clone was detected a few times. The chain joins TRBV7-9 to TRBJ1-3, with D unresolved. Trimming took 5 bases from V and 0 from J, leaving 11 bases between them. The CDR3 spans 15 residues. CDR1 is SEHNR, CDR2 FQNEAQ, per germline (reference sequence). The CDR3 reads CASSPRGNSGNTIYF. In DNA, the CDR3 is TGTGCCAGCAGCCCACGAGGGAACTCTGGAAACACCATATATTTT.

This chain uses TRBV3-1 (or the pseudogene TRBV3-2) with TRBJ1-6, with TRBD1 as a possible D gene (5 bases). This CDR3 is 14 amino acids long. V was pared by 5 bases and J by 5 bases, with 10 bases between. CDR1 is LGHDT and CDR2 is YNNKEL in the germline V gene (reference sequence). The CDR3 region has the DNA TGTGCCAGCAGCTCCGACAGAAATAATTCACCCCTCCACTTT. The encoded protein is CASSSDRNNSPLHF.

This chain links TRBV5-6 with TRBJ2-2; no reliable D call. Trimming removed 0 bases from V and 2 bases from J, with 5 bases in between. This CDR3 has 14 amino acids. Germline V CDR1 and CDR2: SGHDT, YYEEEE. This CDR3 is CASSLGHNTGELFF. DNA for the CDR3: TGTGCCAGCAGCTTGGGACATAACACCGGGGAGCTGTTTTTT.

The chain couples TRBV28 to TRBJ1-2; unclear D gene. This CDR3 is 12 amino acids long. V was trimmed by 6 bases and J by 8 bases, leaving 13 bases between them. Germline V gives CDR1 MDHEN, CDR2 SYDVKM. In nucleotides, the CDR3 is TGTGCCAGCAGCCAAAACGGGGAGGGCTACACCTTC. Residues: CASSQNGEGYTF.

A few counts support this clone. This chain connects TRBV19 to TRBJ2-7, with D possibly matching TRBD2 (6 bases). The CDR3 runs to 14 residues. Germline V gene data show CDR1 as LNHDA and CDR2 as SQIVND (reference sequence). Between the trimmed V and J ends, which lost 10 bases and 2 bases, there was a span of 18 bases. CDR3 protein: CATTNGGAPYEQYF. The CDR3 DNA follows: TGTGCCACCACAAATGGAGGGGCCCCCTACGAGCAGTACTTC. Full variable domain (outside the CDR3, taken from reference TRBV19 and TRBJ2-7): DGGITQSPKYLFRKEGQNVTLSCEQNLNHDAMYWYRQDPGQGLRLIYYSQIVNDFQKGDIAEGYSVSREKKESFPLTVTSAQKNPTAFYLCATTNGGAPYEQYFGPGTRLTVT.

The sample holds a few counts of this clone. The genes are TRBV9 and TRBJ2-5; 7 bases agree with TRBD2. Germline V lookup: CDR1 SGDLS, CDR2 YYNGEE. The CDR3 is 15 amino acids. The trim removed 2 bases at V and 4 bases at J, leaving 8 bases unmatched. The CDR3 protein is CASSVGLVEGETQYF. In DNA form, the CDR3 reads TGTGCCAGCAGCGTCGGACTAGTAGAGGGAGAGACCCAGTACTTC.

The chain uses TRBV19 and TRBJ2-2, with 13 nucleotides matching TRBD2. V dropped 4 bases and J dropped 0; count of bases not matched to a gene: 8. Germline V gene data show CDR1 as LNHDA and CDR2 as SQIVND (reference sequence). The CDR3 length is 19 residues. CDR3 in DNA: TGTGCCAGTAGTAGGAGCCGGACTAGCGGGAGCGCGAACACCGGGGAGCTGTTTTTT. Translating it yields CASSRSRTSGSANTGELFF.

The J gene is TRBJ2-3, the V gene TRBV6-5; TRBD2 agrees at 7 bases. The germline gives CDR1 MNHEY, CDR2 SVGAGI. The CDR3 totals 16 residues. The V segment lost 3 bases and the J segment 5 bases; nucleotides outside the gene matches: 11. The DNA for the CDR3 is TGTGCCAGCAGTTATTTCGGCGGGAGCCCGGGAGATACGCAGTATTTT. This gives the protein CASSYFGGSPGDTQYF.

The chain is built from TRBV6-5 and TRBJ1-5; 10 bases map to TRBD1. This CDR3 contains 14 residues. V was clipped by 6 bases and J by 5 bases; unmatched bases: 4. Germline CDR1 is MNHEY and CDR2 is SVGAGI. The CDR3 sequence: CASRRQGADQPQHF. The CDR3 DNA follows: TGTGCCAGCAGACGACAGGGGGCTGATCAGCCCCAGCATTTT.

The chain employs TRBV2 and TRBJ1-2; D call uncertain. Germline V gives CDR1 SNHLY, CDR2 FYNNEI. The CDR3 extends over 11 amino acids. V was shortened by 5 bases and J by 4 bases, with 5 bases between the two germline ends. CDR3 bases: TGTGCCAGCAGTCTAGGCTATGGCTACACCTTC. Protein product: CASSLGYGYTF.

The V gene is TRBV10-3, the J gene TRBJ1-2; D is possibly TRBD1 (5 bases). CDR1 and CDR2 (germline): ENHRY, SYGVKD. V gave up 5 bases and J gave up 0 bases, with 13 bases separating them. CDR3 length: 15 residues. The CDR3 DNA reads TGTGCCATCAGTTATGACAGCGCCGCTAACTATGGCTACACCTTC. It codes for CAISYDSAANYGYTF.

This clone was counted between two and nine times. This rearrangement joins TRBV28 to TRBJ1-3; D possibly corresponds to TRBD1 (6 bases). The CDR3 is 15 residues long. Germline V gene lookup returns CDR1 MDHEN and CDR2 SYDVKM. V shed 4 bases and J shed 2 bases, with 12 bases lying between them. CDR3 in amino acids: CASSSQTGPGNTIYF. DNA of the CDR3: TGTGCCAGCAGTTCCCAGACAGGCCCTGGAAACACCATATATTTT.

This clone has a handful of counts. V gene TRBV12-3 or TRBV12-4 combines with J gene TRBJ1-1; D is unresolved. V lost 7 bases, J lost 5 bases, and 11 bases lay in between. The CDR3 extends over 12 amino acids. CDR3 residues: CASTLTGTEAFF. The CDR3 DNA reads as TGTGCCAGCACGCTAACGGGGACTGAAGCTTTCTTT.

The V and J genes are TRBV18 and TRBJ2-7; possibly TRBD2 for D (6 bases). Between the trimmed V and J ends, which lost 3 bases and 2 bases, there was a span of 11 bases. The V gene's germline CDR1 is KGHSH and CDR2 LQKENI. CDR3 size: 14 residues. The CDR3 bases are TGTGCCAGCTCACCGGGACTCCTAACCTACGAGCAGTACTTC. This codes for CASSPGLLTYEQYF.

The gene calls are TRBV3-1 (or the pseudogene TRBV3-2) and TRBJ2-2, with a tentative D call TRBD2 (6 bases). Trimming cost V 4 bases and J 4 bases, with 19 bases left between them. Looked up from germline, CDR1 is LGHDT and CDR2 is YNNKEL (reference sequence). The CDR3 length is 17 residues. The CDR3 protein is CASSPPYGRLGTGELFF. The CDR3 nucleotides are TGTGCCAGCAGCCCCCCCTATGGGAGGTTAGGCACCGGGGAGCTGTTTTTT.

The rearrangement joins TRBV10-3 to TRBJ2-7, with 10 bases that match TRBD2. This CDR3 is built from 14 residues. J gave up 4 bases and V 10 bases, and 10 bases lay outside the gene matches. CDR1 and CDR2 from the germline V gene are ENHRY and SYGVKD. The DNA of the CDR3 is TGTGCCACCCTAGCGGGAGCTCCGGAATACGAGCAGTACTTC. Protein product: CATLAGAPEYEQYF.

This chain connects TRBV28 to TRBJ1-4, with 10 bases matching TRBD1. The ends lost 5 bases at V and 7 bases at J; junction bases unmatched: 7. CDR1 and CDR2 (germline): MDHEN, SYDVKM. This CDR3 has 15 residues. CDR3 in DNA: TGTGCCAGCAGTAACGGACAGGGGGGAGGTGAAAAACTGTTTTTT. Protein: CASSNGQGGGEKLFF. The entire variable domain, with the rest obtained from reference TRBV28 and TRBJ1-4, is as follows: DVKVTQSSRYLVKRTGEKVFLECVQDMDHENMFWYRQDPGLGLRLIYFSYDVKMKEKGDIPEGYSVSREKKERFSLILESASTNQTSMYLCASSNGQGGGEKLFFGSGTQLSVL.

This clone was seen a single time. V usage is TRBV2 and J usage is TRBJ1-6; D is ambiguous. The CDR3 extends over 15 amino acids. V lost 2 bases, J lost 8 bases, and 13 bases lay in between. The V gene's germline CDR1 is SNHLY and CDR2 FYNNEI. DNA of the CDR3: TGTGCCAGCAGTGAACTAAGCGGCGAGGATTCACCCCTCCACTTT. It yields the protein CASSELSGEDSPLHF.

There are a few counts of this clone. The V and J genes are TRBV5-1 and TRBJ2-1; TRBD2 matches 12 bases. In germline, CDR1 is SGHRS, CDR2 YFSETQ. There are 15 residues in the CDR3. V lost 4 bases and J lost 9; bases outside the gene matches: 8. For the CDR3, the DNA is TGCGCCAGCAGCAAGGGACTAGCGGGTACGGCTGAGCAGTTCTTC. Translating it yields CASSKGLAGTAEQFF.

The CDR3 is CASSLQGHQPQHF. Written as DNA, the CDR3 is TGTGCCAGCAGCTTACAGGGCCATCAGCCCCAGCATTTT. The genes are TRBV6-5 and TRBJ1-5, with D possibly being TRBD1 (6 bases). Germline V gives CDR1 MNHEY, CDR2 SVGAGI. This CDR3 region has 13 residues. V shed 6 bases and J shed 5 bases, with 11 bases lying between them.

V usage is TRBV12-3 or TRBV12-4 and J usage is TRBJ1-2; D remains unclear. V lost 6 bases and J lost 1, with 9 bases in between. The CDR3 covers 13 residues. CDR3 amino acids: CASSLQVNYGYTF. CDR3 nucleotide sequence: TGTGCCAGCAGCCTCCAGGTTAACTATGGCTACACCTTC.

The chain is built from TRBV15 and TRBJ2-1, with a possible D match to TRBD2 (5 bases). The CDR3 totals 16 residues. With 8 bases removed from V and 13 bases from J, the gap between germline ends came to 30 bases. The V gene's germline CDR1 is LNHNV and CDR2 YYDKDF (reference sequence). The CDR3 loop reads CATETYTGGLSNGQFF. The CDR3 region has the DNA TGTGCCACCGAGACTTATACTGGCGGACTCTCCAATGGCCAGTTCTTC.

The rearrangement joins TRBV10-1 to TRBJ2-7, with D uncertain. CDR1 is WNHNN and CDR2 is SYGVQD in the germline V gene (reference sequence). The CDR3 is 12 residues long. The V end lost 3 bases, the J end lost 3 bases, and 6 bases lay between the germline ends. The CDR3: CASSDIGYEQYF. The DNA for the CDR3 is TGCGCCAGCAGTGACATCGGCTACGAGCAGTACTTC.